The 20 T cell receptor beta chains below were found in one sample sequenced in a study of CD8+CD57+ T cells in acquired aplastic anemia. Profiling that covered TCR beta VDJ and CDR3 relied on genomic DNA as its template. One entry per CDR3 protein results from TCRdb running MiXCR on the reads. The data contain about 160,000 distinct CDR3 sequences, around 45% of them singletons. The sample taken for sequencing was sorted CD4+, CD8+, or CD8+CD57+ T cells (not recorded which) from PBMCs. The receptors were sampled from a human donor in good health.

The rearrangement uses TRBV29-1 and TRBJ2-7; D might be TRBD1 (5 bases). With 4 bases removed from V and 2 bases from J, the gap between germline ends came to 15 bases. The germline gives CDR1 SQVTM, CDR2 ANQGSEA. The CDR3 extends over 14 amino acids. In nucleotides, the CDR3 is TGCAGCGTTGCTTCCTTCGACAGAGCCTACGAGCAGTACTTC. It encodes CSVASFDRAYEQYF.

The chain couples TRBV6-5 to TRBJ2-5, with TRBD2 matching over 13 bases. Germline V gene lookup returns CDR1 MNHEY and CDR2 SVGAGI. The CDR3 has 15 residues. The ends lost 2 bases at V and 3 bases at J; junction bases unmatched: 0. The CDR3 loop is CASSYGLAGEETQYF. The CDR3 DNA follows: TGTGCCAGCAGTTACGGACTAGCGGGGGAAGAGACCCAGTACTTC.

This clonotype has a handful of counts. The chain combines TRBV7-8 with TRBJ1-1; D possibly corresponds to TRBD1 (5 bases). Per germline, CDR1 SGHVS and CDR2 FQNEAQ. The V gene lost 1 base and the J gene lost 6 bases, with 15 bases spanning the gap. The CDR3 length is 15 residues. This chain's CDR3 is CASSLVPSGLPEAFF. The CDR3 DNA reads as TGTGCCAGCAGCTTAGTCCCTTCGGGGCTCCCTGAAGCTTTCTTT.

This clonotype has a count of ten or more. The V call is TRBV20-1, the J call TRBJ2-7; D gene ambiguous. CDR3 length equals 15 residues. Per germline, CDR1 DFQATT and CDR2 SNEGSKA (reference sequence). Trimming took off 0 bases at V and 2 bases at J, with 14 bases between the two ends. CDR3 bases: TGCAGTGCTAGAGAGTCCCCCACTGGGACCTACGAGCAGTACTTC. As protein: CSARESPTGTYEQYF.

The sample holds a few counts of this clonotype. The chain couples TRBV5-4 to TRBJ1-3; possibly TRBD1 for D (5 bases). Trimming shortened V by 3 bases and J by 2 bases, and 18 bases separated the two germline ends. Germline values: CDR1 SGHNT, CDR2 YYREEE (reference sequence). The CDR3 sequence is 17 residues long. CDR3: CASSSSPGGVPGNTIYF. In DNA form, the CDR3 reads TGTGCCAGCAGCTCCTCCCCGGGGGGGGTTCCTGGAAACACCATATATTTT.

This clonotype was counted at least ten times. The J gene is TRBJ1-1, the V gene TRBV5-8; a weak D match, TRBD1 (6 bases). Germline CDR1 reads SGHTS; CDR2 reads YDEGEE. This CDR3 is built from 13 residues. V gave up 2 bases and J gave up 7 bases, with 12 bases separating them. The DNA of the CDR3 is TGTGCCAGCAGCTTAAGTAGGGGGGTTGAAGCTTTCTTT. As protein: CASSLSRGVEAFF.

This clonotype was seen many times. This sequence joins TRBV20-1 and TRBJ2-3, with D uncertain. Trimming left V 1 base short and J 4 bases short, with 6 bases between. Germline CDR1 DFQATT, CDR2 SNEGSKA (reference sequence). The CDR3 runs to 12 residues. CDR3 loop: CSARGLADTQYF. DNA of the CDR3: TGCAGTGCTAGAGGGCTGGCAGATACGCAGTATTTT.

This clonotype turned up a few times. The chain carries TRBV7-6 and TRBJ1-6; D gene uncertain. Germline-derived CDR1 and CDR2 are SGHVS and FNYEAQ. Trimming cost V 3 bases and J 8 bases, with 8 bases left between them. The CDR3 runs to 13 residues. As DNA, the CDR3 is TGTGCCAGCAGCTTGAAGGGTGATTCACCCCTCCACTTT. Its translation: CASSLKGDSPLHF.

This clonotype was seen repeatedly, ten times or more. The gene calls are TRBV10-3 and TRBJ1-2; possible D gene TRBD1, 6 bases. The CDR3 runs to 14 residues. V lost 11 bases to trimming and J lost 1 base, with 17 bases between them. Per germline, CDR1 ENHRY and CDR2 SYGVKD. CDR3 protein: CAAGGSTVNYGYTF. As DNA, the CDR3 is TGTGCCGCCGGGGGCTCAACCGTTAACTATGGCTACACCTTC.

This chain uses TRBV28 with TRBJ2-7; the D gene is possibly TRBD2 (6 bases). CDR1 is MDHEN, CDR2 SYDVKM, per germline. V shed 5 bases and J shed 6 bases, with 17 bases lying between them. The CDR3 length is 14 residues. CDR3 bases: TGTGCCAGCAGTAATCTCGGGAGATTGGTCGAGCAGTACTTC. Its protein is CASSNLGRLVEQYF.

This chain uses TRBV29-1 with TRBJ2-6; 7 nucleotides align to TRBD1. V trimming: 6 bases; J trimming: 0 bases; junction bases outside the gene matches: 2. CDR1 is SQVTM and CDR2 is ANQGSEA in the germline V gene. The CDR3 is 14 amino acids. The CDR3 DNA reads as TGCAGCGTGGGACAGAGCTCTGGGGCCAACGTCCTGACTTTC. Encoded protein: CSVGQSSGANVLTF.

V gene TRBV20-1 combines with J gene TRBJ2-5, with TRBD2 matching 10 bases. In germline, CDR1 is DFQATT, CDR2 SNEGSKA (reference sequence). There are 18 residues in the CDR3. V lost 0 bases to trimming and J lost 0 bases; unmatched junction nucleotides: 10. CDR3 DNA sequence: TGCAGTGCTAGAGAAGGGAAGGTAGCGGGGGGCCACCAAGAGACCCAGTACTTC. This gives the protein CSAREGKVAGGHQETQYF.

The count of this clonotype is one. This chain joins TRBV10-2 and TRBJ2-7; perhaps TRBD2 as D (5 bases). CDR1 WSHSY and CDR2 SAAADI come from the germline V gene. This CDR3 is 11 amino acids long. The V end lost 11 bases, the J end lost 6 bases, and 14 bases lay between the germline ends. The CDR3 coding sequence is TGCGCCGCGGGCACGATAGGCGAGCAGTACTTC. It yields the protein CAAGTIGEQYF.

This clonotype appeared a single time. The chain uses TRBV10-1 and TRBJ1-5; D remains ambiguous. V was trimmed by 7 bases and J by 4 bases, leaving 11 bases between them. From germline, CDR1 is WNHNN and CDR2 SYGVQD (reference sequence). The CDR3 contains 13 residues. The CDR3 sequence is CASIVRGNQPQHF. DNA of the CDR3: TGCGCCAGCATAGTGCGGGGAAATCAGCCCCAGCATTTT.

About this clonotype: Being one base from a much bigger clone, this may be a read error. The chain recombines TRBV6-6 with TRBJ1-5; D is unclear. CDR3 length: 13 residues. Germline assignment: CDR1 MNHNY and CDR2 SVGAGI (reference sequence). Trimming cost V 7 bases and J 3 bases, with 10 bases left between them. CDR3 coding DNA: TGTGCCAGCACCGACCGGACCAATCAGCCCCAGCATTTT. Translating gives CASTDRTNQPQHF.

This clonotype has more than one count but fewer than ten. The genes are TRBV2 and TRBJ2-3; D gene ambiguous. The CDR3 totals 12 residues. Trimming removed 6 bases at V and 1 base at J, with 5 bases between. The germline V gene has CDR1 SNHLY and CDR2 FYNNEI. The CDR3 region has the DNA TGTGCCAGCAGGTTGGGCACAGATACGCAGTATTTT. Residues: CASRLGTDTQYF.

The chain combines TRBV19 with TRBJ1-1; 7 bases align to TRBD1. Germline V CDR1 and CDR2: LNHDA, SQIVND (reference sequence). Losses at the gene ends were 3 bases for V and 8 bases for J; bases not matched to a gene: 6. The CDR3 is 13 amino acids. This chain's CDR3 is CASSIGGGREAFF. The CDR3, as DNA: TGTGCCAGTAGTATCGGAGGGGGCAGGGAAGCTTTCTTT.

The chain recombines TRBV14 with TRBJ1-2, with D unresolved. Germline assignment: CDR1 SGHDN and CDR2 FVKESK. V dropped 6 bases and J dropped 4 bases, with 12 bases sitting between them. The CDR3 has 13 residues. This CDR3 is CASSLLTGYGYTF. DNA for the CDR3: TGTGCCAGCAGTCTCCTGACCGGCTATGGCTACACCTTC.

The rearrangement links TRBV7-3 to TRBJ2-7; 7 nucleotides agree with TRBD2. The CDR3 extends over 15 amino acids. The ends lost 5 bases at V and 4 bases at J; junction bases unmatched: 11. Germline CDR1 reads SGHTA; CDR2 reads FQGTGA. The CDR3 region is CASSPQDGGRYEQYF. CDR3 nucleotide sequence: TGTGCCAGCAGCCCTCAAGACGGGGGGAGGTACGAGCAGTACTTC.

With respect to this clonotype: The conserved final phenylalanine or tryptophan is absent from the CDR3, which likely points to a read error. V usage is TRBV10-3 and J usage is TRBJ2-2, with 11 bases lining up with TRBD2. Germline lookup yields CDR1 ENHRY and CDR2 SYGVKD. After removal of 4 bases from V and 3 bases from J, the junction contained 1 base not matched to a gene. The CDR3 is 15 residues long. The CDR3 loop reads CAISGTSGHTGELFT. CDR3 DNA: TGTGCCATCAGTGGGACTAGCGGGCACACCGGGGAGCTGTTTACT.